The entry below describes one TCR beta chain. Its specificity is unknown. Germline CDR1 SGHTA, CDR2 FQGTGA. V lost 5 bases and J lost 5; bases outside the gene matches: 8. This CDR3 region has 17 residues. This record comes from a study of blood T cells in healthy people across ages. Points from the study as a whole: Unsorted PBMCs blocked a conclusive comparison of naive and antigen-experienced cells.

A second PCR of 7 to 11 cycles used a sample-barcoded 5' primer and a J-beta primer mix. Each CDR3 protein is one row after TCRdb ran MiXCR on the 5' RACE reads. The sample yields fewer than 900,000 distinct CDR3 sequences, 40% to 45% seen once. The V gene is TRBV7-3, the J gene TRBJ2-2; TRBD2 aligns across 13 bases. The sequencing sample was made of blood. The clonotype was recovered from a woman in her sixties in good health. The CDR3 DNA sequence: TGTGCCAGCAGCCCAAGCGGACTAGCGGGAGCGACCGGGGAGCTGTTTTTT. Encoded protein: CASSPSGLAGATGELFF. Using reference TRBV7-3 and TRBJ2-2 for the parts outside the CDR3, the full variable domain is GAGVSQTPSNKVTEKGKYVELRCDPISGHTALYWYRQSLGQGPEFLIYFQGTGAADDSGLPNDRFFAVRPEGSVSTLKIQRTERGDSAVYLCASSPSGLAGATGELFFGEGSRLTVL.